These 10 T cell receptor beta chains were sequenced from one sample in a study of blood T cell repertoires in COVID-19 (dated by TCRdb to the early 2020s). The library was generated by the immunoSEQ multiplex PCR assay. TCRdb took this table from immuneACCESS and kept in-frame rearrangements with V and J called. Such tables lack part of the clones; where checked against another copy, unresolved V genes explain under half of the gap, and the rest is unexplained. This sample has about 64,000 clones in its table, and around 84% of those were observed once. The top ten clonotypes cover 2.5% to 3.5% of the sample. Sequences were obtained from peripheral blood. These receptors originate from a man aged 50 or older with active COVID-19.

The rearrangement joins TRBV5-1 to TRBJ2-1; no clear D. V was shortened by 0 bases and J by 6 bases, with 13 bases between the two germline ends. CDR1 is SGHRS and CDR2 is YFSETQ in the germline V gene. The CDR3 runs 15 residues. As DNA, the CDR3 is TGCGCCAGCAGCTTGGGGCCCGTCGGCGGCAATGAGCAGTTCTTC. Translating it yields CASSLGPVGGNEQFF. The variable domain in full, with the rest retrieved from reference TRBV5-1 and TRBJ2-1, is KAGVTQTPRYLIKTRGQQVTLSCSPISGHRSVSWYQQTPGQGLQFLFEYFSETQRNKGNFPGRFSGRQFSNSRSEMNVSTLELGDSALYLCASSLGPVGGNEQFFGPGTRLTVL.

By proportion, this clone is medium-sized. The chain uses TRBV6-4 and TRBJ2-2, with unresolved D. V was cut by 5 bases and J by 0 bases, with 4 bases left in between. Per the germline V gene, CDR1 is MRHNA and CDR2 is SNTAGT. The CDR3 loop spans 13 amino acids. Written as DNA, the CDR3 is TGTGCCAGCAGTTCCACGAACACCGGGGAGCTGTTTTTT. This translates into CASSSTNTGELFF.

The chain has TRBV29-1 and TRBJ2-7, with 7 nucleotides matching TRBD1. The CDR3 consists of 13 residues. CDR1 and CDR2 (germline): SQVTM, ANQGSEA. Unmatched junction bases numbered 13, after V lost 7 bases and J lost 7 bases. The CDR3 sequence: CSAVQQGMREQYF. CDR3 DNA sequence: TGCAGCGCCGTCCAACAGGGGATGAGGGAGCAGTACTTC.

The gene calls are TRBV5-6 and TRBJ2-7; 16 bases agree with TRBD2. In germline, CDR1 is SGHDT, CDR2 YYEEEE. Trimming at V came to 2 bases and at J to 3 bases, leaving 11 bases not matched to a gene. CDR3 length: 19 amino acids. The CDR3 region has the DNA TGTGCCAGCAGCTTTCCCATAGGGGGGACTAGCGGGAGGGTCTACGAGCAGTACTTC. Its translation is CASSFPIGGTSGRVYEQYF.

The genes are TRBV9 and TRBJ1-4; TRBD1 is a possible D gene (5 bases). Germline CDR1 and CDR2: SGDLS and YYNGEE. The CDR3 length is 14 residues. The V gene lost 0 bases and the J gene lost 7 bases, with 10 bases spanning the gap. CDR3 sequence (DNA): TGTGCCAGCAGCGTAGCGGGTACAGGTGAAAAACTGTTTTTT. This sequence encodes CASSVAGTGEKLFF. The entire variable domain, with the rest obtained from reference TRBV9 and TRBJ1-4, is as follows: DSGVTQTPKHLITATGQRVTLRCSPRSGDLSVYWYQQSLDQGLQFLIQYYNGEERAKGNILERFSAQQFPDLHSELNLSSLELGDSALYFCASSVAGTGEKLFFGSGTQLSVL.

This rearrangement joins TRBV7-9 to TRBJ1-2; 8 nucleotides agree with TRBD1. The CDR3 consists of 17 residues. The V gene's germline CDR1 is SEHNR and CDR2 FQNEAQ (reference sequence). The V gene end was trimmed by 2 bases and the J gene end by 6 bases; junction bases not matched to a gene: 14. For the CDR3, the DNA is TGTGCCAGCAGCTTACTTGGAACAGGGGGAACGATAGATGGCTACACCTTC. Protein: CASSLLGTGGTIDGYTF.

The genes are TRBV6-1 and TRBJ2-7; TRBD1 agrees at 12 bases. The germline V gene has CDR1 MNHNS and CDR2 SASEGT. CDR3 length: 16 amino acids. After removal of 3 bases from V and 7 bases from J, the junction contained 10 bases not matched to a gene. DNA for the CDR3: TGTGCCAGCAGTGACAGCCCGGGACAGGGGGCGGGGGAGCAGTACTTC. Amino acid sequence: CASSDSPGQGAGEQYF.

The V gene is TRBV7-9, the J gene TRBJ2-3; 10 nucleotides line up with TRBD2. V shed 5 bases, J shed 2 bases, and the junction held 4 bases outside the gene matches. Germline V gene data show CDR1 as SEHNR and CDR2 as FQNEAQ (reference sequence). The CDR3 has 15 amino acids. CDR3 sequence: CASSALAGATDTQYF. CDR3 DNA sequence: TGTGCCAGCAGCGCCCTAGCGGGGGCCACAGATACGCAGTATTTT.

The chain carries TRBV4-2 and TRBJ1-1, with D possibly TRBD1 on 5 matching bases. Deletions cut 4 bases from V and 7 bases from J, with 16 bases between. This CDR3 spans 14 amino acids. From germline, CDR1 is LGHNA and CDR2 YNFKEQ. The CDR3 DNA sequence: TGTGCCAGCAGCCCTCGGGGAGGGGAGAGTGAAGCTTTCTTT. It specifies CASSPRGGESEAFF.

The rearrangement joins TRBV28 to TRBJ2-1; 8 bases map to TRBD2. The germline V gene encodes CDR1 MDHEN and CDR2 SYDVKM. V was clipped by 2 bases and J by 9 bases; unmatched bases: 15. The CDR3 runs 17 residues. In DNA, the CDR3 is TGTGCCAGCAGTTTAGGAGTAGCGGGATACGGGCGCGCTGAGCAGTTCTTC. It yields the protein CASSLGVAGYGRAEQFF.